These 21 T cell receptor beta chains were sequenced from one sample in a study of cytomegalovirus exposure and HLA in healthy donors. The PCR contained 60 Vbeta and 13 Jbeta primers. The method was immunoSEQ multiplex PCR; TCRdb's version includes in-frame clones alone and lacks a portion of them. This sample carries about 200,000 clones, 75% to 90% of them seen once, and the ten largest clones take over 0.65%. Material for sequencing was PBMCs. The receptor set was obtained from a boy aged 2 to 9 in good health and CMV-seronegative.

The chain employs TRBV5-4 and TRBJ2-1, with TRBD2 matching 14 bases. CDR3 length equals 15 residues. V shed 4 bases, J shed 8 bases, and the junction held 5 bases outside the gene matches. The V gene's germline CDR1 is SGHNT and CDR2 YYREEE (reference sequence). In DNA form, the CDR3 reads TGTGCCAGCAGCCCGGGACTAGCGGGAGTCGATGAGCAGTTCTTC. Translation: CASSPGLAGVDEQFF.

The chain joins TRBV30 to TRBJ2-5; 10 bases align to TRBD2. CDR1 and CDR2 from the germline V gene are GTSNPN and SVGIG (reference sequence). CDR3 size: 13 residues. Trimming took 3 bases from V and 5 from J; bases not matched to a gene: 3. For the CDR3, the DNA is TGTGCCTGGAGGCAGCGGGGGGGCGAGACCCAGTACTTC. It is translated as CAWRQRGGETQYF.

This clone appeared a single time. The rearrangement uses TRBV18 and TRBJ2-3; TRBD1 matches at 10 bases. CDR1 KGHSH and CDR2 LQKENI come from the germline V gene. This CDR3 is built from 17 residues. The V and J ends lost 3 bases and 2 bases, in that order; junction bases with no gene match: 8. In DNA, the CDR3 is TGTGCCAGCTCACCCCAGGGGGACAGGGGAATCACAGATACGCAGTATTTT. As protein: CASSPQGDRGITDTQYF. Drawing the rest from reference TRBV18 and TRBJ2-3, the complete variable domain is NAGVMQNPRHLVRRRGQEARLRCSPMKGHSHVYWYRQLPEEGLKFMVYLQKENIIDESGMPKERFSAEFPKEGPSILRIQQVVRGDSAAYFCASSPQGDRGITDTQYFGPGTRLTVL.

The chain uses TRBV5-4 and TRBJ2-3; the match to TRBD2 covers 7 bases. This CDR3 has 14 amino acids. Trimming cost V 2 bases and J 4 bases; bases outside gene matches: 4. The germline V gene has CDR1 SGHNT and CDR2 YYREEE (reference sequence). CDR3 in DNA: TGTGCCAGCAGCTTAGTGGGAGGGGCAGATACGCAGTATTTT. This translates into CASSLVGGADTQYF.

This clone occurred once. DNA of the CDR3: TGTGCCAGCAGCGTAGATTGGGCTAGCGGGGGTGGAGATACGCAGTATTTT. Translated: CASSVDWASGGGDTQYF. This chain joins TRBV9 and TRBJ2-3; the match to TRBD2 covers 10 bases. Germline V gene lookup returns CDR1 SGDLS and CDR2 YYNGEE. This CDR3 spans 17 amino acids. V was pared by 0 bases and J by 5 bases, with 9 bases of the junction left unmatched.

V usage is TRBV29-1 and J usage is TRBJ1-3; perhaps TRBD1 as D (6 bases). The CDR3 extends over 14 amino acids. CDR1 SQVTM and CDR2 ANQGSEA come from the germline V gene. V was trimmed by 6 bases and J by 0 bases, leaving 12 bases between them. The CDR3 here is CSVETGSSGNTIYF. The DNA of the CDR3 is TGCAGCGTGGAGACAGGTAGCTCTGGAAACACCATATATTTT.

V gene TRBV5-5 combines with J gene TRBJ2-3; 8 bases match TRBD2. Unmatched junction bases numbered 4, after V lost 2 bases and J lost 2 bases. Germline CDR1 SGHKS, CDR2 YYEKEE (reference sequence). The CDR3 extends over 15 amino acids. For the CDR3, the DNA is TGTGCCAGCAGCTTTGGCGGGAGGCCCACAGATACGCAGTATTTT. It translates to CASSFGGRPTDTQYF.

The V gene is TRBV9, the J gene TRBJ2-5, with D possibly being TRBD2 (6 bases). Germline assignment: CDR1 SGDLS and CDR2 YYNGEE. The CDR3 extends over 14 amino acids. The ends were cut back, 3 bases at V and 3 bases at J, with 12 bases in the middle. The CDR3 bases are TGTGCCAGCAGCGGGACGACTAGTGAAGAGACCCAGTACTTC. It specifies CASSGTTSEETQYF.

V and J are TRBV27 and TRBJ1-4; 8 nucleotides match TRBD1. There are 14 residues in the CDR3. Trimming took 8 bases from V and 8 from J; bases not matched to a gene: 10. Germline V gene sequence: CDR1 MNHEY, CDR2 SMNVEV (reference sequence). This chain's CDR3 is CASGETGVEEKLFF. CDR3 DNA: TGTGCCAGCGGGGAGACAGGGGTGGAAGAAAAACTGTTTTTT.

The chain carries TRBV23-1 and TRBJ1-1, with D possibly TRBD1 on 5 matching bases. TRBV23-1 carries the ORF label, with uncertain function. Trimming left V 7 bases short and J 11 bases short, with 8 bases between. This CDR3 comprises 9 residues. The CDR3 DNA reads as TGCGCCAGCACGGGGGGGGCTTTCTTT. This encodes CASTGGAFF.

In its sample, this clone was seen once. V is TRBV27 and J is TRBJ1-4, with 9 bases aligning to TRBD1. The CDR3 has 17 residues. Germline-derived CDR1 and CDR2 are MNHEY and SMNVEV (reference sequence). Trimming at V came to 7 bases and at J to 6 bases, leaving 15 bases not matched to a gene. The CDR3 reads CASTVSGSGQGYEKLFF. CDR3 bases: TGTGCCAGCACCGTCTCTGGCTCGGGACAGGGATATGAAAAACTGTTTTTT.

Note on this clone: At one end, the junction sequence differs from germline, possibly due to a read error. This chain links TRBV7-7 with TRBJ2-7, with 8 positions matching TRBD1. Germline-derived CDR1 and CDR2 are SSHAT and FNYEAQ (reference sequence). The CDR3 loop spans 15 amino acids. CDR3 loop: CASSFDRTGPYEQYF. The CDR3 DNA follows: TGTGCTAGCAGCTTTGATCGGACAGGGCCCTACGAGCAGTACTTC.

The chain couples TRBV7-9 to TRBJ2-3, with TRBD2 identical over 7 bases. The CDR3 loop spans 16 amino acids. The germline V gene encodes CDR1 SEHNR and CDR2 FQNEAQ (reference sequence). The J segment lost 2 bases and the V segment lost 6 bases, leaving 11 bases of the junction unmatched. DNA for the CDR3: TGTGCCAGCAGAGTCGGCGGGGGTGGGACCACAGATACGCAGTATTTT. Translated: CASRVGGGGTTDTQYF. Combining the CDR3 with reference TRBV7-9 and TRBJ2-3 gives the whole variable domain DTGVSQNPRHKITKRGQNVTFRCDPISEHNRLYWYRQTLGQGPEFLTYFQNEAQLEKSRLLSDRFSAERPKGSFSTLEIQRTEQGDSAMYLCASRVGGGGTTDTQYFGPGTRLTVL.

CDR3 loop: CASSLEEDRQGWSKNTQYF. As DNA, the CDR3 is TGTGCCAGCAGCTTAGAAGAGGATCGACAGGGGTGGTCCAAGAATACGCAGTATTTT. The chain is built from TRBV7-6 and TRBJ2-3, with TRBD1 matching over 8 bases. V gave up 1 base and J gave up 7 bases; unmatched junction bases: 19. Germline assignment: CDR1 SGHVS and CDR2 FNYEAQ. The CDR3 extends over 19 amino acids.

The chain combines TRBV29-1 with TRBJ1-1; tentative D call: TRBD1 (5 bases). CDR1 and CDR2 (germline): SQVTM, ANQGSEA. Trimming left V 7 bases short and J 1 base short, with 19 bases between. CDR3 length equals 15 residues. In DNA, the CDR3 is TGCAGCGCCTCGCCCTTCAGGGTCGGGAACACTGAAGCTTTCTTT. Translation gives CSASPFRVGNTEAFF.

The CDR3 sequence is CASSQDISNEQFF. For the CDR3, the DNA is TGTGCCAGCAGCCAAGATATCAGCAATGAGCAGTTCTTC. The rearrangement joins TRBV4-2 to TRBJ2-1; D is unclear. V lost 0 bases and J 6 bases, leaving 6 bases between the germline ends. CDR1 is LGHNA, CDR2 YNFKEQ, per germline. This CDR3 comprises 13 residues.

The genes are TRBV9 and TRBJ2-1; 8 bases are shared with TRBD2. Germline CDR1 is SGDLS and CDR2 is YYNGEE. The CDR3 totals 15 residues. Trimming removed 2 bases from V and 11 bases from J; junction bases left unmatched: 12. CDR3 protein: CASSVTSGIYGKQFF. The CDR3 nucleotides read TGTGCCAGCAGCGTCACTAGCGGCATCTACGGTAAGCAGTTCTTC.

The chain has TRBV4-2 and TRBJ2-2; D ambiguous. Per germline, CDR1 LGHNA and CDR2 YNFKEQ. CDR3 length: 14 residues. The V end lost 3 bases, the J end lost 0 bases, and 5 bases lay between the germline ends. CDR3 sequence (DNA): TGTGCCAGCAGCCATCAAACGAACACCGGGGAGCTGTTTTTT. Translated, it gives CASSHQTNTGELFF.

The chain couples TRBV25-1 to TRBJ1-2; D is perhaps TRBD1 (5 bases). Trimming stripped 1 base from V and 0 bases from J, with 12 bases between. The CDR3 has 16 amino acids. In germline, CDR1 is MGHDK, CDR2 SYGVNS. CDR3 protein: CASSESRTYTNYGYTF. CDR3 coding DNA: TGTGCCAGCAGTGAATCCCGGACATATACTAACTATGGCTACACCTTC.

This chain uses TRBV11-3 with TRBJ2-5, with D tentatively TRBD1 (7 bases). Trimming took 1 base from V and 4 from J, leaving 10 bases between them. The CDR3 consists of 14 residues. In germline, CDR1 is SGHNT, CDR2 YENEEA. The CDR3: CASSLGRGAETQYF. The CDR3 DNA sequence: TGTGCCAGCAGCTTAGGCAGGGGGGCAGAGACCCAGTACTTC.

This rearrangement joins TRBV11-2 to TRBJ1-2; 10 bases fit TRBD1. The germline CDR1 and CDR2 sequences are SGHAT and FQNNGV. The J segment lost 3 bases and the V segment lost 6 bases, leaving 10 bases of the junction unmatched. The CDR3 is 16 residues long. CDR3 amino acids: CASRRPGQGLDYGYTF. CDR3 in DNA: TGTGCCAGCAGAAGGCCGGGACAGGGGTTGGACTATGGCTACACCTTC.